A single sample is the source of the 15 T cell receptor beta chains below, sequenced in a study of cytomegalovirus exposure and HLA in healthy donors. PCR employed 60 Vbeta and 13 Jbeta primers. This table comes from immunoSEQ multiplex PCR, and its TCRdb copy is limited to in-frame clones, with some not included. The sample holds roughly 120,000 clones, around 77% seen once. Sequencing was done on a sample of PBMCs. The source is a woman aged 30 to 39 in good health and CMV-seropositive.

This chain connects TRBV14 to TRBJ1-1, with no clear D. The V and J ends lost 6 bases and 1 base respectively, with 3 bases between them. Germline CDR1 is SGHDN and CDR2 is FVKESK. The CDR3 is 11 residues long. The CDR3 is CASRANTEAFF. CDR3 coding DNA: TGTGCCAGCAGGGCGAACACTGAAGCTTTCTTT.

The chain combines TRBV11-2 with TRBJ1-1, with D possibly being TRBD1 (6 bases). The CDR3 runs 15 residues. In germline, CDR1 is SGHAT, CDR2 FQNNGV. V lost 6 bases and J 0 bases, leaving 14 bases between the germline ends. The CDR3 loop is CASRTSQGMNTEAFF. CDR3 DNA: TGTGCCAGCAGAACGTCCCAGGGGATGAACACTGAAGCTTTCTTT.

This clone appeared once. The chain is built from TRBV7-2 and TRBJ2-5; TRBD2 matches 12 bases. Per germline, CDR1 SGHTA and CDR2 FQGNSA. The CDR3 extends over 14 amino acids. Unmatched junction bases numbered 0, after V lost 4 bases and J lost 3 bases. The CDR3 nucleotides are TGTGCCAGCAGCTGGACTAGCGGGGAAGAGACCCAGTACTTC. This codes for CASSWTSGEETQYF.

The rearrangement uses TRBV15 and TRBJ1-2; D not resolved. This CDR3 has 14 residues. Germline CDR1 LNHNV, CDR2 YYDKDF (reference sequence). Trimming removed 0 bases from V and 8 bases from J, with 13 bases in between. This CDR3 is CATSRDLSLQGYTF. The DNA of the CDR3 is TGTGCCACCAGCAGAGATCTAAGCCTCCAAGGCTACACCTTC.

This clone was counted between two and nine times. J is TRBJ2-1 and V is TRBV7-9; 9 positions match TRBD1. The germline gives CDR1 SEHNR, CDR2 FQNEAQ (reference sequence). The CDR3 totals 15 residues. V lost 3 bases to trimming and J lost 8 bases; unmatched junction nucleotides: 8. The DNA for the CDR3 is TGTGCCAGCAGCTTGTCTAGGGACAGGGTCGATGAGCAGTTCTTC. It encodes CASSLSRDRVDEQFF.

This clone has a single count. The chain employs TRBV9 and TRBJ1-1, with D hard to call. The CDR3 contains 14 residues. V lost 0 bases to trimming and J lost 0 bases, with 6 bases between them. Germline lookup yields CDR1 SGDLS and CDR2 YYNGEE. CDR3 sequence reads: CASSVDSLNTEAFF. DNA for the CDR3: TGTGCCAGCAGCGTAGACTCTTTGAACACTGAAGCTTTCTTT.

This clone was counted a few times. The chain carries TRBV10-2 and TRBJ1-5; 7 nucleotides align to TRBD1. Germline V gene sequence: CDR1 WSHSY, CDR2 SAAADI. The J segment lost 6 bases and the V segment lost 6 bases, leaving 8 bases of the junction unmatched. The CDR3 sequence is 14 residues long. The CDR3 here is CASSNDRAIQPQHF. CDR3 nucleotide sequence: TGCGCCAGCAGCAATGACAGGGCTATTCAGCCCCAGCATTTT.

This clone was detected once. The genes are TRBV5-6 and TRBJ2-2, with a possible D match to TRBD1 (6 bases). This CDR3 spans 15 amino acids. Germline CDR1 is SGHDT and CDR2 is YYEEEE. V was pared by 4 bases and J by 1 base, with 11 bases between. The CDR3 region has the DNA TGTGCCAGCAGCCCCGGGACACAGAACACCGGGGAGCTGTTTTTT. Residues: CASSPGTQNTGELFF.

The chain couples TRBV6-1 to TRBJ1-1; D is perhaps TRBD1 (6 bases). Between the trimmed V and J ends, which lost 7 bases and 1 base, there was a span of 16 bases. This CDR3 spans 15 amino acids. Germline lookup yields CDR1 MNHNS and CDR2 SASEGT. CDR3 bases: TGTGCCAGCATCCGGCCCTCAGGGGAGAACACTGAAGCTTTCTTT. Its translation: CASIRPSGENTEAFF.

V gene TRBV2 combines with J gene TRBJ2-2; D unresolved. The CDR3 runs 12 residues. V lost 7 bases and J lost 7, with 10 bases in between. Germline assignment: CDR1 SNHLY and CDR2 FYNNEI. CDR3: CASMVPSGELFF. CDR3 nucleotides: TGTGCCAGCATGGTTCCCAGCGGGGAGCTGTTTTTT. Based on the CDR3 plus reference TRBV2 and TRBJ2-2, the full variable domain is EPEVTQTPSHQVTQMGQEVILRCVPISNHLYFYWYRQILGQKVEFLVSFYNNEISEKSEIFDDQFSVERPDGSNFTLKIRSTKLEDSAMYFCASMVPSGELFFGEGSRLTVL.

Worth noting for this clone: The germline gene is not matched at one end of the junction; a read error may be the cause. The V gene is TRBV7-9, the J gene TRBJ1-1; 8 bases fit TRBD1. CDR3 length equals 17 residues. From germline, CDR1 is SEHNR and CDR2 FQNEAQ (reference sequence). DNA for the CDR3: TGTTCCAGCAGCTTAACAGGGGGAGCACCATTGAACACTGAAGCTTTCTTT. Amino acid sequence: CSSSLTGGAPLNTEAFF.

The chain combines TRBV5-1 with TRBJ1-1; no reliable D call. Between the trimmed V and J ends, which lost 3 bases and 3 bases, there was a span of 18 bases. CDR3 length: 16 residues. Germline V lookup: CDR1 SGHRS, CDR2 YFSETQ. CDR3 region: CASSSWAPSVDTEAFF. CDR3 nucleotide sequence: TGCGCCAGCAGCTCGTGGGCCCCCTCAGTGGACACTGAAGCTTTCTTT. Drawing the rest from reference TRBV5-1 and TRBJ1-1, the complete variable domain is KAGVTQTPRYLIKTRGQQVTLSCSPISGHRSVSWYQQTPGQGLQFLFEYFSETQRNKGNFPGRFSGRQFSNSRSEMNVSTLELGDSALYLCASSSWAPSVDTEAFFGQGTRLTVV.

This chain links TRBV5-5 with TRBJ2-7, with 9 bases identical to TRBD1. V gave up 0 bases and J gave up 0 bases; unmatched junction bases: 7. The CDR3 covers 17 residues. Germline-derived CDR1 and CDR2 are SGHKS and YYEKEE (reference sequence). Here the CDR3 DNA reads TGTGCCAGCAGCTTGGCCGCGGGACAGGGCCACTCCTACGAGCAGTACTTC. This gives the protein CASSLAAGQGHSYEQYF.

The genes are TRBV10-2 and TRBJ2-7, with TRBD2 matching 7 bases. Per the germline V gene, CDR1 is WSHSY and CDR2 is SAAADI. V gave up 7 bases and J gave up 1 base; unmatched junction bases: 4. The CDR3 is 13 amino acids. In DNA, the CDR3 is TGCGCCAGCATGGGGGGGGGTTCCTACGAGCAGTACTTC. This gives the protein CASMGGGSYEQYF.

The J gene is TRBJ1-2, the V gene TRBV5-4; possible D gene TRBD1, 5 bases. The V gene's germline CDR1 is SGHNT and CDR2 YYREEE (reference sequence). This CDR3 is built from 12 residues. V lost 4 bases and J 7 bases, leaving 11 bases between the germline ends. CDR3 in amino acids: CASSPQGFGYTF. The CDR3 DNA reads as TGTGCCAGCAGCCCGCAGGGTTTTGGCTACACCTTC.